These 3 T cell receptor beta chains originate from one sample sequenced in a study of control samples from healthy donors and cancer patients. Using immunoSEQ multiplex PCR, the repertoire was profiled, and TCRdb retains in-frame clones only, with some absent. The table shows about 120,000 clones, with around 90% occurring only once. Sequencing was done on a sample of blood. The receptor source for this set is a woman aged 70-85 years in good health.

CDR3 protein: CASSGGTGGPGELFF. CDR3 sequence (DNA): TGCGCCAGCAGCGGAGGGACAGGGGGACCCGGGGAGCTGTTTTTT. V gene TRBV5-1 combines with J gene TRBJ2-2; 11 bases agree with TRBD1. In germline, CDR1 is SGHRS, CDR2 YFSETQ. J lost 6 bases, V lost 4 bases, and 5 bases had no gene match. This CDR3 has 15 residues.

The rearrangement uses TRBV3-1 (or the pseudogene TRBV3-2) and TRBJ2-3; 8 bases match TRBD2. The germline V gene has CDR1 LGHDT and CDR2 YNNKEL (reference sequence). The CDR3 extends over 15 amino acids. With 4 bases clipped from V and 5 bases from J, the junction kept 8 bases outside the gene matches. CDR3 in amino acids: CASSLGGGQGDTQYF. In DNA form, the CDR3 reads TGTGCCAGCAGCCTCGGGGGGGGGCAGGGAGATACGCAGTATTTT.

This chain joins TRBV11-2 and TRBJ1-2; a possible D gene is TRBD1 (6 bases). This CDR3 comprises 15 residues. Trimming shortened V by 5 bases and J by 4 bases, and 17 bases separated the two germline ends. Germline CDR1 and CDR2: SGHAT and FQNNGV. CDR3 DNA sequence: TGTGCCAGCAGCCGTGCTCAGGGGACCTCCTATGGCTACACCTTC. Its protein product is CASSRAQGTSYGYTF.